The sequence of this T cell receptor (beta chain) was determined in a study of OX40 agonist ivuxolimab in advanced cancers. Regarding the complete study: Ivuxolimab was a fully human IgG2 agonistic monoclonal antibody targeting the costimulatory receptor OX40 (CD134). The point of sequencing TCRbeta in the periphery was to test whether ivuxolimab changed TCR sequence diversity and drove clonal T-cell expansion. Intravenous ivuxolimab was administered to patients every 2 weeks at six dose levels: 0.01, 0.1, 0.3, 1.5, 3 and 10 mg/kg. A male proportion of 82.7% and a mean age of approximately 62 years, ranging from 23 to 79, were recorded for the dose-escalation cohort. The paper describes the monotherapy dose-escalation part (N of about 54 patients) of the phase I trial of ivuxolimab. Partial responses occurred in three dose-escalation patients: two with cutaneous melanoma and one with hepatocellular carcinoma. Among the approximately 54 dose-escalation patients, some 20 had hepatocellular carcinoma, roughly 15 melanoma, 9 renal cell carcinoma and 9 head and neck cancer. Patients were allowed to have had prior anti-PD-1, anti-PD-L1 or anti-CTLA-4 therapy, and around 43% of the dose-escalation patients had been treated with checkpoint inhibitors.

There are 14 amino acids in the CDR3, from cysteine to phenylalanine inclusive. The CDR3 DNA has 42 bases and is translated from base 1. Looking up the germline V gene yields CDR1 SGHTA and CDR2 FQGNSA. Deletion took 5 bases off V and 0 bases off J, with a span of 11 bases between the germline ends. Genomic DNA was isolated from the sorted cells so that the TCRbeta CDR3 region could be sequenced. The immunoSEQ Assay was used for sequencing of TCRbeta CDR3 regions. This is the immuneACCESS table as TCRdb keeps it, with only in-frame sequences that have V and J called. A part of the clones is gone; compared with another copy, unresolved V genes explain less than half, and the rest is unexplained. For this sample the table gives fewer than 20,000 clones, of which just over 85% were detected only once. The ten largest account for 0.69% of the sample. Broad study findings and their caveats: Low levels of normalized T-cell clonal expansion were also shown by some nonresponding patients. At doses of 0.1 to 3.0 mg/kg, clonal expansion of both CD4+ and CD8+ T cells in blood was seen between baseline and week 6. On average, CD8+ T cells showed more expanded clones than CD4+ T cells after ivuxolimab. The antigen specificity of the peripheral T cells that underwent clonal expansion was not determined. Partial responders in the 0.1-3.0 mg/kg groups had among the lowest normalized peripheral clonal expansion, especially among CD8+ T cells.

Concerning this clone itself: Its antigen remains unidentified. Qualities for individual bases were not recorded, and no much larger clone is one base off.

Patients with autoimmune disease history or receiving systemic immunosuppression were excluded from the trial. Peripheral blood for TCR sequencing was drawn from every dose cohort at baseline, at cycle 4 day 1 and at cycle 7 day 1. Samples came from an open-label, multicenter, first-in-human phase I dose-escalation trial of ivuxolimab. Adults with locally advanced or metastatic melanoma, renal cell, hepatocellular, or head and neck squamous cell carcinoma were enrolled in the trial. Before TCR sequencing, CD4+ T cells and CD8+ T cells from peripheral blood were sorted into separate populations. The sequence joins TRBV7-2 to TRBJ2-7, with the D gene not clear enough to name. This receptor was identified in an adult with an advanced solid tumor such as melanoma, head and neck, liver or kidney cancer. Material: CD4+ or CD8+ T cells sorted from blood, obtained in a trial of the OX40 agonist ivuxolimab. The DNA sequence is given as TGTGCCAGCAGCCCCGACCGGACCTCCTACGAGCAGTACTTC. This translates into CASSPDRTSYEQYF.